Listed below are T cell receptor beta chains from one sample, sequenced in a study of HIV-infected patients and healthy controls. MiXCR, run by TCRdb on the 5' RACE reads, gives a single entry per CDR3 protein. The sample lists roughly 9,800 distinct CDR3 sequences, under 7% occurring once. The sample in question was blood, obtained during antiretroviral therapy. These receptors all stem from an adult with HIV infection. The donor label of this sample is uncertain. Both conserved end residues are part of each CDR3. Fields, in order: clone size, V gene, D gene, J gene, CDR3 DNA, CDR3 protein. The D gene is left open where the match is weak. Size is omitted from some rows. Given values are once, few, many or a class for expanded clones.

.,TRBV11-2,.,TRBJ2-6,TGTGCCAGCAGGCCCAGTCTTATGAGATCTGGGGCCAACGTCCTGACTTTC,CASRPSLMRSGANVLTF
many,TRBV29-1,.,TRBJ2-2,TGCAGCGTAGCCGGGACTTCAGGCGGGGAGCTGTTTTTT,CSVAGTSGGELFF
many,TRBV30,.,TRBJ1-5,TGTGCCTGGGGTGATCCAGGACTCAATCAGCCCCAGCATTTT,CAWGDPGLNQPQHF
many,TRBV11-2,.,TRBJ2-2,TGTGCCAGCAGCCGCCTTACTGCTAACACCGGGGAGCTGTTTTTT,CASSRLTANTGELFF
medium-sized,TRBV10-1,TRBD2,TRBJ2-3,TGCGCCAGCAGTGGAAGACTAGCTTCTGGCACAGATACGCAGTATTTT,CASSGRLASGTDTQYF
many,TRBV9,.,TRBJ2-3,TGTGCCAGCAGCGACCCGTCCACAGATACGCAGTATTTT,CASSDPSTDTQYF
many,TRBV7-2,.,TRBJ2-7,TGTGCCAGCAGCTCCTTATCGAGGGCCGGCGAGCAGTACTTC,CASSSLSRAGEQYF
few,TRBV7-6,.,TRBJ2-1,TGTGCCAGCAGCCTTGCGGATGGATCCTACAATGAGCAGTTCTTC,CASSLADGSYNEQFF
many,TRBV19,TRBD1,TRBJ1-5,TGTGCCAGTAGTACCGGACAGGGGTTTGATCAGCCCCAGCATTTT,CASSTGQGFDQPQHF
many,TRBV11-2,.,TRBJ2-3,TGTGCCAGCAGCTTAAGGCGAGATACGCAGTATTTT,CASSLRRDTQYF
many,TRBV24-1,.,TRBJ2-3,TGTGCCACCAGTGATTTAAAGGGCGGGGACTTCACAGATACGCAGTATTTT,CATSDLKGGDFTDTQYF
.,TRBV27,.,TRBJ1-5,TGTGCCAGCAGGACACAACGGGATAGCAATCAGCCCCAGCATTTT,CASRTQRDSNQPQHF
many,TRBV29-1,TRBD2,TRBJ2-3,TGCAGCGCTACTAGCGCCCACACAGATACGCAGTATTTT,CSATSAHTDTQYF
many,TRBV19,.,TRBJ1-4,TGTGCCAGTAGTATCGCCAGGGGAGCTAATGAAAAACTGTTTTTT,CASSIARGANEKLFF
many,TRBV7-9,.,TRBJ2-7,TGTGCCAGCAGCTACCCCTCCTTCTACGAGCAGTACTTC,CASSYPSFYEQYF
many,TRBV30,TRBD1,TRBJ1-1,TGTGCCTGGAGGTTTGGGACAGTGAACACTGAAGCTTTCTTT,CAWRFGTVNTEAFF
many,TRBV7-2,.,TRBJ1-1,TGTGCCAGCAGCCCCGAGGGCGCAGTCATGAACACTGAAGCTTTCTTT,CASSPEGAVMNTEAFF
.,TRBV3-1,TRBD2,TRBJ2-3,TGTGCCAGCAGCCGTACTAGCGGAGATACGCAGTATTTT,CASSRTSGDTQYF
many,TRBV18,TRBD1,TRBJ2-1,TGTGCCAGCTCACTCGGACAGGGGTCGAGCGATGAGCAGTTCTTC,CASSLGQGSSDEQFF
many,TRBV12-3/TRBV12-4,.,TRBJ1-6,TGTGCCAGCAGTTTAGCTTCGCGCCCGTCTAATTCACCCCTCCACTTT,CASSLASRPSNSPLHF
many,TRBV19,TRBD1,TRBJ2-7,TGTGCCAGTAGTCCAAGACAGGGTTCGTCCTACGAGCAGTACTTC,CASSPRQGSSYEQYF
many,TRBV7-8,.,TRBJ2-7,TGTGCCAGCAGCTTAGGAGGGTTTGGCTACGAGCAGTACTTC,CASSLGGFGYEQYF
many,TRBV5-1,.,TRBJ2-1,TGCGCCAGCAGCCCGGTGGGGGAATCGGGCAATGAGCAGTTCTTC,CASSPVGESGNEQFF
medium-sized,TRBV11-2,.,TRBJ2-1,TGTGCCAGCAGCTTAGACTACGAAGAGCAGTTCTTC,CASSLDYEEQFF
many,TRBV20-1,.,TRBJ1-2,TGCAGTGCTAGAGATCAGCACGGTAACTATGGCTACACCTTC,CSARDQHGNYGYTF
many,TRBV11-1,.,TRBJ1-1,TGTGCCAGCAGCTCAAATCTCGGGGAAGCTTTCTTT,CASSSNLGEAFF
medium-sized,TRBV2,.,TRBJ1-4,TGTGCCAGCAGAAAAACCCCAACTAATGAAAAACTGTTTTTT,CASRKTPTNEKLFF
many,TRBV10-3,TRBD1,TRBJ1-2,TGTGCCATCAGTGGGACAGGGGCCCTCTATGGCTACACCTTC,CAISGTGALYGYTF
many,TRBV4-3,.,TRBJ2-1,TGCGCCAGCAGCCAAGGGCTAGAAAGCTTCAATGAGCAGTTCTTC,CASSQGLESFNEQFF
medium-sized,TRBV7-9,.,TRBJ1-1,TGTGCCAGCAGCTCCTCCTGGCAGGGGTTTTCCCTGAACACTGAAGCTTTCTTT,CASSSSWQGFSLNTEAFF
medium-sized,TRBV5-5,TRBD1,TRBJ2-7,TGTGCCAGCAGCTTGGAAGGACAGGTGGGCGAGCAGTACTTC,CASSLEGQVGEQYF
many,TRBV7-2,TRBD2,TRBJ2-3,TGTGCCAGCAGCTCAAATAGCGGGGTGGCCACAGATACGCAGTATTTT,CASSSNSGVATDTQYF
.,TRBV27,TRBD1,TRBJ2-7,TGTGCCAGCAGTTCCTCCGGGACAGGGGGTCGCGAGCAGTACTTC,CASSSSGTGGREQYF
few,TRBV7-9,.,TRBJ2-7,TGTGCCAGCAGCTATTTACAGGGTCCATTAGCCTACGAGCAGTACTTC,CASSYLQGPLAYEQYF
.,TRBV20-1,TRBD2,TRBJ2-1,TGCAGTGCTAGAGATCGACTAGCGGGAGTAAATGAGCAGTTCTTC,CSARDRLAGVNEQFF
many,TRBV12-3/TRBV12-4,.,TRBJ2-1,TGTGCCAGCAGTTTAGCGCTCAGGGAGAATGAGCAGTTCTTC,CASSLALRENEQFF
many,TRBV29-1,.,TRBJ2-1,TGCAGCGTTGAGCCCAGCGGAAAGGGGAATGAGCAGTTCTTC,CSVEPSGKGNEQFF
few,TRBV6-5,.,TRBJ1-2,TGTGCCAGCAGCCCCAGCGTATATTATGGCTACACCTTC,CASSPSVYYGYTF
many,TRBV10-3,.,TRBJ1-1,TGTGCCACCCGGCCCCAAATGAACACTGAAGCTTTCTTT,CATRPQMNTEAFF
many,TRBV13,TRBD2,TRBJ2-7,TGTGCCAGCAGCTTACGCGGGAGTGGGTACGAGCAGTACTTC,CASSLRGSGYEQYF
many,TRBV18,.,TRBJ2-3,TGTGCCAGCTCACCACGAGGGGCCCGAGGTGCAGATACGCAGTATTTT,CASSPRGARGADTQYF
many,TRBV11-2,.,TRBJ1-2,TGTGCCAGCAGCCCCTGGACAGTCAGTAGTGAATATGGCTACACCTTC,CASSPWTVSSEYGYTF
many,TRBV7-9,.,TRBJ2-1,TGTGCCAGCAGCTCCCAGGGGTTCGATGAGCAGTTCTTC,CASSSQGFDEQFF
many,TRBV19,.,TRBJ2-1,TGTGCCAGTAGTCCCAGGGGGGAGAGCTCCTACAATGAGCAGTTCTTC,CASSPRGESSYNEQFF
.,TRBV6-5,.,TRBJ1-5,TGTGCCAGCAGTTACTCGAGTTCGAATCAGCCCCAGCATTTT,CASSYSSSNQPQHF
many,TRBV10-3,TRBD1,TRBJ2-1,TGTGCCATCAGTGTAGCCGGGACAGGGGTAAATGAGCAGTTCTTC,CAISVAGTGVNEQFF
many,TRBV12-3/TRBV12-4,TRBD2,TRBJ2-2,TGTGCCAGCAGCCTGGGGGAGGGTATCGGGGAGCTGTTTTTT,CASSLGEGIGELFF
medium-sized,TRBV16,TRBD1,TRBJ2-5,TGTGCCAGCAGCCACCGCGACTGGACAGGGGGCGAGACCCAGTACTTC,CASSHRDWTGGETQYF
many,TRBV11-2,TRBD1,TRBJ1-2,TGTGCCAGCAGCTTAGAACAGGGGAGTGGCTACACCTTC,CASSLEQGSGYTF
many,TRBV7-2,TRBD1,TRBJ2-1,TGTGCCAGCAGCTCGGACAGGTTCAACAATGAGCAGTTCTTC,CASSSDRFNNEQFF